The 22 T cell receptor beta chains reported below all come from one sample, sequenced in a study of CD8 T cells in ankylosing spondylitis. The antigens these receptors bind are not known. Whole-study results and caveats: Typical of ankylosing spondylitis blood, it appeared, was a TCR beta motif of several highly homologous variants.

TCRdb re-analysed the 5' RACE reads in MiXCR, keeping a single row per CDR3 protein. Among roughly 440,000 distinct CDR3 sequences listed, 17% were seen once. Sequenced input: blood, either unsorted or a sorted T cell fraction (not recorded which). The receptors shown here come from a male donor with ankylosing spondylitis.

This clonotype has ten or more counts. The rearrangement links TRBV6-2 or TRBV6-3 to TRBJ2-1; D is ambiguous. V was trimmed by 7 bases and J by 4 bases, leaving 14 bases between them. This CDR3 has 14 residues. The V gene's germline CDR1 is MNHEY and CDR2 SVGEGT. The CDR3 DNA sequence: TGTGCCAGCAACCCCGTGGGCAGATACAATGAGCAGTTCTTC. It encodes CASNPVGRYNEQFF.

For this clonotype: An end of the junction does not agree with germline; a read error may underlie this. This sequence joins TRBV3-1 and TRBJ2-2, with 15 bases fitting TRBD2. Germline assignment: CDR1 LGHDT and CDR2 YNNKEL (reference sequence). This CDR3 has 16 amino acids. The CDR3 bases are TGTGACAGCAGGGGACTAGCGGGGGGGAACACCGGGGAGCTGTTTTTT. Amino acid sequence: CDSRGLAGGNTGELFF.

This clonotype was counted a few times. The J gene is TRBJ1-6, the V gene TRBV12-3 or TRBV12-4, with D perhaps TRBD1 (5 bases). Trimming cost V 2 bases and J 5 bases, with 10 bases left between them. The CDR3 has 15 residues. The CDR3 bases are TGTGCCAGCAGTTTAAGTGTAGGGGATAATTCACCCCTCCACTTT. Protein sequence: CASSLSVGDNSPLHF.

This clonotype was counted only a few times. The V gene is TRBV7-9, the J gene TRBJ2-3, with 7 bases fitting TRBD2. Trimming removed 4 bases from V and 15 bases from J; junction bases left unmatched: 10. CDR3 length: 12 amino acids. The germline gives CDR1 SEHNR, CDR2 FQNEAQ (reference sequence). The CDR3 protein is CASSSSGRAPYF. The CDR3 bases are TGTGCCAGCAGCTCCTCGGGGAGGGCCCCCTATTTT.

Ten or more counts support this clonotype. The germline gene is not matched at one end of the junction; a read error may be the cause. The chain links TRBV6-1 to TRBJ2-1; possibly TRBD1 for D (6 bases). CDR3 size: 12 residues. Per the germline V gene, CDR1 is MNHNS and CDR2 is SASEGT. Here the CDR3 reads CASSLQGNEQFF. The DNA of the CDR3 is TGCGCCAGCAGCCTACAGGGCAATGAGCAGTTCTTC.

J is TRBJ2-3 and V is TRBV15; 9 positions agree with TRBD1. Germline assignment: CDR1 LNHNV and CDR2 YYDKDF (reference sequence). Trimming cost V 4 bases and J 5 bases; bases outside gene matches: 13. This CDR3 contains 17 residues. CDR3 sequence: CATSTGQGMSLVDTQYF. The CDR3 DNA sequence: TGTGCCACCAGCACCGGACAGGGGATGAGTTTGGTAGATACGCAGTATTTT.

This clonotype was recorded a few times. V gene TRBV6-5 combines with J gene TRBJ2-1; TRBD2 is a possible D gene (6 bases). The CDR3 has 18 amino acids. Germline V gives CDR1 MNHEY, CDR2 SVGAGI. Deletions cut 2 bases from V and 7 bases from J, with 24 bases between. The CDR3 sequence is CASSYAGKTLASVNEQFF. In DNA form, the CDR3 reads TGTGCCAGCAGTTACGCCGGGAAGACGCTAGCTAGCGTTAATGAGCAGTTCTTC.

In its sample, this clonotype was seen a few times. The rearrangement joins TRBV5-1 to TRBJ1-6; 7 bases agree with TRBD1. CDR3 length: 17 amino acids. Germline CDR1 SGHRS, CDR2 YFSETQ. V shed 1 base and J 0 bases; nucleotides not matched to a gene: 4. The CDR3 here is CASSLMGDSSYNSPLHF. For the CDR3, the DNA is TGCGCCAGCAGCTTGATGGGGGACAGCTCCTATAATTCACCCCTCCACTTT.

This clonotype occurred a few times. The chain links TRBV9 to TRBJ1-1; D is perhaps TRBD1 (6 bases). This CDR3 has 13 residues. The V end lost 4 bases, the J end lost 9 bases, and 16 bases lay between the germline ends. Germline loops: CDR1 SGDLS, CDR2 YYNGEE. Here the CDR3 reads CASSPRDNPKAFF. CDR3 DNA sequence: TGTGCCAGCAGCCCGAGGGACAACCCAAAAGCTTTCTTT.

There are many counts of this clonotype. The chain links TRBV5-1 to TRBJ2-2; D unresolved. From germline, CDR1 is SGHRS and CDR2 YFSETQ. Trimming took 1 base from V and 5 from J, leaving 12 bases between them. The CDR3 runs to 15 residues. The CDR3 DNA reads as TGCGCCAGCAGCTTGCCGGACCGACCGACCGGGGAGCTGTTTTTT. Amino acid sequence: CASSLPDRPTGELFF.

The chain couples TRBV9 to TRBJ2-3; possibly TRBD2 for D (6 bases). V lost 2 bases and J lost 0, with 13 bases in between. CDR3 size: 16 residues. Germline V CDR1 and CDR2: SGDLS, YYNGEE. CDR3 sequence (DNA): TGTGCCAGCAGCGTTCGACTAGAGACTAGCACAGATACGCAGTATTTT. Protein sequence: CASSVRLETSTDTQYF.

This clonotype was detected a few times. The CDR3 carries no conserved terminal phenylalanine or tryptophan, so it likely arises from a read error. The DNA is left out, because the CDR3 cannot be placed on it with certainty; the CDR3 is given as TCRdb lists it. The chain carries TRBV5-6 and TRBJ2-5; TRBD1, the table's D call, lacks a check against the DNA. The germline V gene has CDR1 SGHDT and CDR2 YYEEEE. The CDR3 extends over 12 residues, inclusive of both ends. The CDR3 reads CASSFRQAGVTQ.

V is TRBV20-1 and J is TRBJ1-1; 12 bases align to TRBD1. The CDR3 sequence is 15 residues long. Germline assignment: CDR1 DFQATT and CDR2 SNEGSKA (reference sequence). The V and J ends lost 1 base and 4 bases, in that order; junction bases with no gene match: 4. This CDR3 reads CSARAGTGGLTEAFF. The CDR3 coding sequence is TGCAGTGCTAGAGCCGGGACAGGGGGCCTCACTGAAGCTTTCTTT.

This clonotype turned up a few times. The genes are TRBV25-1 and TRBJ1-4, with TRBD1 matching over 9 bases. The V segment lost 3 bases and the J segment 9 bases; nucleotides outside the gene matches: 8. Germline CDR1 and CDR2: MGHDK and SYGVNS. The CDR3 runs 15 residues. The CDR3 loop is CASSDQGGQGQKLFF. In DNA, the CDR3 is TGTGCCAGCAGTGACCAAGGGGGACAGGGTCAAAAACTGTTTTTT.

The rearrangement uses TRBV5-1 and TRBJ2-7; 13 bases line up with TRBD2. The CDR3 totals 16 residues. V trimming: 4 bases; J trimming: 4 bases; junction bases outside the gene matches: 8. Germline lookup yields CDR1 SGHRS and CDR2 YFSETQ. The CDR3 nucleotides read TGCGCCAGCAGCCGGACTAGCGGGGGCCCAAGATACGAGCAGTACTTC. This translates into CASSRTSGGPRYEQYF.

The chain has TRBV5-1 and TRBJ1-6; D call uncertain. The V gene's germline CDR1 is SGHRS and CDR2 YFSETQ. The CDR3 is made up of 14 amino acids. The V end lost 0 bases, the J end lost 8 bases, and 9 bases lay between the germline ends. The CDR3 DNA is TGCGCCAGCAGCTTGGAAAAGAGGGATTCACCCCTCCACTTT. It translates to CASSLEKRDSPLHF.

The rearrangement links TRBV12-3 or TRBV12-4 to TRBJ1-4, with D perhaps TRBD1 (5 bases). This CDR3 has 13 amino acids. Trimming took 3 bases from V and 13 from J, leaving 15 bases between them. The CDR3 loop reads CASSLGQPRRLFF. The CDR3 region has the DNA TGTGCCAGCAGTTTGGGGCAACCCCGGAGACTGTTTTTT.

This clonotype was picked up many times. The gene calls are TRBV5-1 and TRBJ1-2; a possible D gene is TRBD1 (5 bases). V was cut by 2 bases and J by 4 bases, with 9 bases left in between. Germline CDR1 is SGHRS and CDR2 is YFSETQ. The CDR3 contains 13 residues. Here the CDR3 reads CASSLGAGYGYTF. CDR3 DNA: TGCGCCAGCAGCTTAGGGGCCGGCTATGGCTACACCTTC.

A few counts support this clonotype. The DNA of the CDR3 is TGTGCCAGCAGCTTGAGGACCCCCGACCAGGGTCTGTTCTTC. Its translation: CASSLRTPDQGLFF. The genes are TRBV5-6 and TRBJ2-1; tentative D call: TRBD1 (5 bases). Germline loops: CDR1 SGHDT, CDR2 YYEEEE. V lost 1 base and J lost 15, with 20 bases in between. This CDR3 region has 14 residues.

The chain joins TRBV30 to TRBJ2-5; TRBD2 matches 7 bases. V lost 5 bases and J lost 2; bases outside the gene matches: 5. CDR3 length: 13 amino acids. CDR1 GTSNPN and CDR2 SVGIG come from the germline V gene (reference sequence). As DNA, the CDR3 is TGTGCCTGGTTCGTCGGGGGGCAAGAGACCCAGTACTTC. This codes for CAWFVGGQETQYF. Full variable domain (rest looked up from reference TRBV30 and TRBJ2-5): SQTIHQWPATLVQPVGSPLSLECTVEGTSNPNLYWYRQAAGRGLQLLFYSVGIGQISSEVPQNLSASRPQDRQFILSSKKLLLSDSGFYLCAWFVGGQETQYFGPGTRLLVL.

This clonotype was counted between two and nine times. CDR3 loop: CSVREGVRDTEAFF. The DNA for the CDR3 is TGCAGCGTTCGGGAGGGGGTAAGGGACACTGAAGCTTTCTTT. This rearrangement joins TRBV29-1 to TRBJ1-1, with D maybe TRBD1 (6 bases). CDR1 SQVTM and CDR2 ANQGSEA come from the germline V gene. Deletions cut 5 bases from V and 3 bases from J, with 16 bases between. The CDR3 spans 14 residues.

This chain uses TRBV6-2 or TRBV6-3 with TRBJ2-7, with D perhaps matching TRBD2 (5 bases). The germline V gene encodes CDR1 MNHEY and CDR2 SVGEGT. V was shortened by 5 bases and J by 2 bases, with 16 bases between the two germline ends. The CDR3 runs to 15 residues. CDR3 residues: CASSASSGTTYEQYF. In DNA form, the CDR3 reads TGTGCCAGCAGTGCCAGCAGCGGCACGACCTACGAGCAGTACTTC.